At least ten counts were recorded for the clone carrying this T cell receptor beta chain. This entry comes from a study of regulatory T cells in long-lasting Graves disease. With iRepertoire HTBI primers and Arm-PCR of CDR3 regions, TCR beta libraries were built. TCRdb re-called the multiplex PCR reads with MiXCR, one entry per CDR3 protein. The data show more than 400,000 distinct CDR3 sequences, roughly 16% seen once. Germline V gives CDR1 SGHAT, CDR2 FQNNGV. The CDR3 extends over 16 amino acids. The V segment lost 5 bases and the J segment 4 bases; nucleotides outside the gene matches: 6. Documented time point: newly diagnosed GD, antithyroid drugs for less than 3 months. Making the TCR library involved RNA that had been extracted from PBMCs. A further study also used this sample, focusing on T cells in Graves' hyperthyroidism and ophthalmopathy. That study reports: The study defined stable Graves' hyperthyroidism as no ophthalmopathy progression within 18 months.

The sample here was peripheral blood mononuclear cells (PBMCs), taken at new diagnosis, from a patient treated with antithyroid drugs. The chain joins TRBV11-2 to TRBJ2-2; 11 bases agree with TRBD2. The origin of this receptor is a man in his forties with Graves disease. CDR3: CASSGTSGSSTGELFF. As DNA, the CDR3 is TGTGCCAGCAGCGGTACTAGCGGGAGCTCCACCGGGGAGCTGTTTTTT. Drawing the rest from reference TRBV11-2 and TRBJ2-2, the complete variable domain is EAGVAQSPRYKIIEKRQSVAFWCNPISGHATLYWYQQILGQGPKLLIQFQNNGVVDDSQLPKDRFSAERLKGVDSTLKIQPAKLEDSAVYLCASSGTSGSSTGELFFGEGSRLTVL.